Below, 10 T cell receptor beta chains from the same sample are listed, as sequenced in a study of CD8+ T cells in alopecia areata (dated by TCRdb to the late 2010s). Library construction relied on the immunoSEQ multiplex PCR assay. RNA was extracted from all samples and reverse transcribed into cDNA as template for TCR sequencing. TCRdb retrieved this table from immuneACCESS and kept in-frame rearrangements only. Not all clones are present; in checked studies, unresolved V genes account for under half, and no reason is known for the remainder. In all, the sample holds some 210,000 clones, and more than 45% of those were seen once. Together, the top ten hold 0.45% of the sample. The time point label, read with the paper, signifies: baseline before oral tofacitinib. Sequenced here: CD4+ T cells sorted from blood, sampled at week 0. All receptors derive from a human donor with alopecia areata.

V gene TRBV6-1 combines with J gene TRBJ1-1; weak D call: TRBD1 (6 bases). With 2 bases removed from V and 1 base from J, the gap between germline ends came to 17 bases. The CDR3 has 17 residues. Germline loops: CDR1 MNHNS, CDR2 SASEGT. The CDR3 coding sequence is TGTGCCAGCAGTGAAACCTGGCGGGGGCGCGGGAACACTGAAGCTTTCTTT. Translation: CASSETWRGRGNTEAFF.

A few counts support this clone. The CDR3 protein is CASSYSGSGGYEQYF. In DNA, the CDR3 is TGTGCCAGCAGTTACTCGGGTAGCGGGGGCTACGAGCAGTACTTC. The rearrangement uses TRBV6-5 and TRBJ2-7, with 9 bases aligning to TRBD2. This CDR3 contains 15 residues. Looked up from germline, CDR1 is MNHEY and CDR2 is SVGAGI. Losses at the gene ends were 0 bases for V and 3 bases for J; bases not matched to a gene: 3.

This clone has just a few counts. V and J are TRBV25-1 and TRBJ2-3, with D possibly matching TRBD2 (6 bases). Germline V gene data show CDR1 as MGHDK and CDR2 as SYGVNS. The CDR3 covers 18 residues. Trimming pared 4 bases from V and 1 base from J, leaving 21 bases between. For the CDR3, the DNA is TGTGCCAGCAGTGGACGTCCCCCGGGACCGGGGGGCACAGATACGCAGTATTTT. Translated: CASSGRPPGPGGTDTQYF.

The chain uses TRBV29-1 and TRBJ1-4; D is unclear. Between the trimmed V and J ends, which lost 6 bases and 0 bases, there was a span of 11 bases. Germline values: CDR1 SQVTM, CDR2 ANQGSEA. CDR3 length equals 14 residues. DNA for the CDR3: TGCAGCGTGCGCCGGGGTGCAACTAATGAAAAACTGTTTTTT. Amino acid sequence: CSVRRGATNEKLFF.

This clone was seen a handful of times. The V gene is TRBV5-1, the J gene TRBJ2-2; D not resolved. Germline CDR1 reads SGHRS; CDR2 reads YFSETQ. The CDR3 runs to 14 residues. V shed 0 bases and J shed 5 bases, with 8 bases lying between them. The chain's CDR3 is CASSLGMWTGELFF. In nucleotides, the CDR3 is TGCGCCAGCAGCTTGGGGATGTGGACCGGGGAGCTGTTTTTT. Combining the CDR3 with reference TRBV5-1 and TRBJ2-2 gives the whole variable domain KAGVTQTPRYLIKTRGQQVTLSCSPISGHRSVSWYQQTPGQGLQFLFEYFSETQRNKGNFPGRFSGRQFSNSRSEMNVSTLELGDSALYLCASSLGMWTGELFFGEGSRLTVL.

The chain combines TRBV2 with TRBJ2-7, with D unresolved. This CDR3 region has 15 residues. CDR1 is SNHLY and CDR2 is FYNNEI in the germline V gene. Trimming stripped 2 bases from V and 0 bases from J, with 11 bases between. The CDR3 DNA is TGTGCCAGCAGTGAATGGGGTGCGCCCTCCTACGAGCAGTACTTC. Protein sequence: CASSEWGAPSYEQYF.

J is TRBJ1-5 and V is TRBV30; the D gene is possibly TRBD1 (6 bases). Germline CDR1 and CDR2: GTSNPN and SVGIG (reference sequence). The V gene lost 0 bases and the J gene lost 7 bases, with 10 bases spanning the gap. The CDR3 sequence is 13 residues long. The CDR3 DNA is TGTGCCTGGAGTGTAGCCAGGGGCCAGCCCCAGCATTTT. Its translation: CAWSVARGQPQHF.

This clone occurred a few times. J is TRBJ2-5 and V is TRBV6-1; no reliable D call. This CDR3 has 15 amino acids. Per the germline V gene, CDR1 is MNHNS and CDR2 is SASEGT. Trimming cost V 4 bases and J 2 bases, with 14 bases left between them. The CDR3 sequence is CASSVKTSVQETQYF. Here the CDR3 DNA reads TGTGCCAGCAGTGTAAAAACATCGGTTCAAGAGACCCAGTACTTC.

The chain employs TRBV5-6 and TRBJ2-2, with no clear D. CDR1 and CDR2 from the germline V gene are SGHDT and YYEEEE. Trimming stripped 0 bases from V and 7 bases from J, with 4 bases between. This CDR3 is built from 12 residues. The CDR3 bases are TGTGCCAGCAGCTTGGACCGCGGGGAGCTGTTTTTT. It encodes CASSLDRGELFF.

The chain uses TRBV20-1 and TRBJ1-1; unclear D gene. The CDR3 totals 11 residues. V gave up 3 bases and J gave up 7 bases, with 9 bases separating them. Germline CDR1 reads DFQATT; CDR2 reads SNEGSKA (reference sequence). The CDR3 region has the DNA TGCAGTGCTAGGGTCGTTGTTGAAGCTTTCTTT. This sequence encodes CSARVVVEAFF.